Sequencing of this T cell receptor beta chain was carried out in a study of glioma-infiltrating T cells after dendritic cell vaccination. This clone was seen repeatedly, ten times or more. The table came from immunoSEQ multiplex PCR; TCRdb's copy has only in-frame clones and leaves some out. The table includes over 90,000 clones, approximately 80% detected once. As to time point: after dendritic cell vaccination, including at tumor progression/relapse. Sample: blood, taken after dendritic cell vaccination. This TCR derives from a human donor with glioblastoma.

The chain's CDR3 is CASSLAPSGGLSYEQYF. The CDR3 DNA reads as TGCGCCAGCAGCTTGGCCCCTAGCGGGGGCCTCTCCTACGAGCAGTACTTC. This rearrangement joins TRBV5-1 to TRBJ2-7; 10 bases align to TRBD2. Germline trimming cut 0 bases from V and 0 bases from J; bases unmatched to any gene: 6. CDR3 length: 17 amino acids. Germline V gene sequence: CDR1 SGHRS, CDR2 YFSETQ.